What follows is one TCR beta chain and its context. Its antigen is still unknown. Nothing much larger sits one base from this clone, and base qualities are not available. The junction carries 15 bases between V and J, which are trimmed by 6 bases and 4 bases respectively. Sequences MDHEN (CDR1) and SYDVKM (CDR2) are obtained from the germline V gene. Reading from cysteine to phenylalanine, the CDR3 counts 14 amino acids. The retained sequence is limited to the CDR3, 42 bases, with the frame set at the first base. This sample is part of a study of blood T cells in healthy people across ages (dated by TCRdb to about 2015). For the wider study: In model experiments, template switching captured roughly one uniquely barcoded TCR beta cDNA molecule for every two T cells. The donors were divided into four age groups: young (average around 16 years), middle-aged (about 40), aged (approximately 62) and long-lived (roughly 82). Donors of different ages were randomly distributed across sequencing lanes to avoid experimental bias. Age-related changes in TCR beta repertoire diversity were measured in the study by deep sequencing normalized with unique cDNA molecular identifiers. The study analyzed two additional independent replicas of 1 million unique cDNA reads from the same blood draw for two donors, one aged 18 to 30 and one aged 80 or older.

The donors were under 40 Caucasian individuals from Russia, aged 6 to 90 years, who were systemically healthy. Around 10 milliliters of peripheral blood were drawn from each donor into EDTA-treated Vacutainer tubes. Ficoll-Paque density-gradient centrifugation was used to isolate PBMCs, with at least 6.5 million per sample. Trizol reagent was used to extract total RNA from the PBMCs, yielding at least 5 micrograms per sample. For every donor, an aliquot of PBMCs went through flow cytometry to measure the percentages of naive CD45RAhigh/CD27high T cells. Overall study results and their limits: Since profiling was done on bulk unsorted PBMCs, naive and antigen-experienced compartments could not be conclusively compared. The CMV infection status of donors was not known, potentially confounding age-related changes in expanded clonotypes. As age increased, observed TCR beta diversity per million T cells dropped in a roughly linear way, and a significant reduction was already evident by age 40. A strong correlation was found between observed TCR beta diversity and the percentage of naive T cells measured by flow cytometry. Compared with the aged group, more naive CD4+ T cells, fewer expanded clones and increased TCR diversity were shown by the long-lived group, suggesting age selection. Total diversity estimates from one million sequenced T cells were considered lower bounds and underestimates.

Receptors were amplified or captured by 5' RACE. TCRdb names Illumina HiSeq 2500 as the instrument used. A second PCR of roughly 6 to 11 cycles was performed with a sample-barcoded 5' primer and a J-beta primer mix. A unique molecular identifier was introduced onto each TCR beta cDNA molecule by a template-switch 5' adaptor carrying 12 random nucleotides. Each sample yielded at least 2.5 million CDR3-containing paired-end reads. First-strand cDNA was synthesized from all RNA with the Mint cDNA synthesis kit, primed by a TRBC-specific oligonucleotide. Following uracil-DNA glycosylase treatment, a first 18-cycle PCR with universal primers M1SS and BC2_uni_R was performed on all cDNA. The paper's data handling went like this. For normalization, 1 million high-quality reads were randomly selected from each sample, with every read carrying a distinct molecular identifier. Instead of being binned into consensus sequences, reads with shared molecular identifiers were discarded. MiTCR, run with a Q25 quality threshold and the strictest error-elimination algorithm, handled CDR3 identification, clonotype clustering and error correction. Lower-bound total TCR beta diversity was estimated with a nonparametric unseen species model using Euler transformation. Using fastp trimming at Q25 and MiXCR clonotype assembly, TCRdb reanalyzed the public sequencing data and kept in-frame beta chains. Identical CDR3 protein sequences are pooled into one entry, listed with their most common genes and DNA. TCRdb, rather than the study authors, made the V and J calls. The sample records about 970,000 distinct CDR3 sequences, roughly 47% of which are singletons. 20% to 25% of the sample is held by the ten biggest clonotypes.

This TCR was sampled from a woman aged 55-70 years in good health. The sequencing sample was made of blood. The rearrangement joined TRBV28 to TRBJ2-5; the D gene assignment is ambiguous. The DNA sequence is given as TGTGCCAGCAGCCCTTGGGGTGGTGGAGAGACCCAGTACTTC. Its protein reads: CASSPWGGGETQYF.